Listed here are 18 T cell receptor beta chains from one sample, sequenced in a study of cytomegalovirus exposure and HLA in healthy donors. Primers for the PCR totalled 60 Vbeta and 13 Jbeta. TCRdb's table, derived via immunoSEQ multiplex PCR, lists solely in-frame clones and lacks some. The sample has approximately 290,000 clones; approximately 80% are singletons. Source material: PBMCs. The receptors derive from a girl aged 2-10 years in good health and CMV-seronegative.

V gene TRBV6-6 combines with J gene TRBJ1-2; 10 bases line up with TRBD1. The V segment lost 2 bases and the J segment 8 bases; nucleotides outside the gene matches: 5. Germline assignment: CDR1 MNHNY and CDR2 SVGAGI (reference sequence). The CDR3 length is 14 residues. CDR3 in amino acids: CASSYRGTGAGYTF. CDR3 sequence (DNA): TGTGCCAGCAGTTACCGAGGGACAGGGGCGGGCTACACCTTC.

The gene calls are TRBV7-8 and TRBJ2-1, with a possible D match to TRBD2 (6 bases). Per germline, CDR1 SGHVS and CDR2 FQNEAQ. V lost 8 bases, J lost 5 bases, and 13 bases lay in between. The CDR3 is 13 amino acids. The CDR3 loop is CASQRGINNEQFF. The CDR3 bases are TGTGCCAGCCAACGCGGGATAAACAATGAGCAGTTCTTC.

This chain uses TRBV5-4 with TRBJ2-3, with 11 bases matching TRBD2. The J segment lost 2 bases and the V segment lost 0 bases, leaving 5 bases of the junction unmatched. The CDR3 is 17 residues long. Germline CDR1 reads SGHNT; CDR2 reads YYREEE (reference sequence). CDR3 loop: CASSLASGGPFTDTQYF. DNA for the CDR3: TGTGCCAGCAGCTTGGCTAGCGGGGGGCCGTTCACAGATACGCAGTATTTT.

The chain employs TRBV28 and TRBJ2-5; D uncertain. The length of the CDR3 is 16 residues. Germline CDR1 is MDHEN and CDR2 is SYDVKM. The V end was cut by 7 bases, the J end by 5 bases, with 23 bases between. CDR3 region: CASTPTPQAQWETQYF. The CDR3 nucleotides are TGTGCCAGCACCCCCACCCCGCAGGCCCAGTGGGAGACCCAGTACTTC.

The V and J genes are TRBV5-1 and TRBJ2-7, with D maybe TRBD1 (7 bases). V was pared by 0 bases and J by 2 bases, with 12 bases between. Per germline, CDR1 SGHRS and CDR2 YFSETQ. This CDR3 has 15 amino acids. Here the CDR3 DNA reads TGCGCCAGCAGCTTGGATACCAGGGGGGCCTACGAGCAGTACTTC. As protein: CASSLDTRGAYEQYF.

J is TRBJ2-2 and V is TRBV7-3, with 7 bases that match TRBD2. V dropped 7 bases and J dropped 6; count of bases not matched to a gene: 8. Germline V lookup: CDR1 SGHTA, CDR2 FQGTGA. The CDR3 sequence is 14 residues long. The CDR3 loop reads CASTSGAGSGELFF. The CDR3 DNA reads TGTGCCAGCACCAGCGGGGCGGGTTCCGGGGAGCTGTTTTTT.

This chain links TRBV28 with TRBJ2-2, with 13 nucleotides matching TRBD2. J was trimmed by 8 bases and V by 2 bases; bases with no gene match: 11. CDR1 is MDHEN and CDR2 is SYDVKM in the germline V gene. The CDR3 sequence is 18 residues long. The CDR3 is CASSLRGLAGEVYGELFF. The CDR3 nucleotides are TGTGCCAGCAGTTTAAGAGGACTAGCGGGAGAAGTTTATGGGGAGCTGTTTTTT.

The chain recombines TRBV6-1 with TRBJ2-3, with 13 positions matching TRBD2. Trimming removed 7 bases from V and 5 bases from J; junction bases left unmatched: 6. The CDR3 loop spans 15 amino acids. Per the germline V gene, CDR1 is MNHNS and CDR2 is SASEGT. CDR3 nucleotide sequence: TGTGCCAGCATGGGACTAGCGGGATCAAAAGATACGCAGTATTTT. This encodes CASMGLAGSKDTQYF.

This chain links TRBV30 with TRBJ2-1; a weak D match, TRBD1 (6 bases). This CDR3 has 12 residues. Germline V gene lookup returns CDR1 GTSNPN and CDR2 SVGIG (reference sequence). V lost 1 base, J lost 9 bases, and 10 bases lay in between. This CDR3 reads CAWSGQGREQFF. The CDR3 bases are TGTGCCTGGAGTGGGCAGGGGCGTGAGCAGTTCTTC.

The chain carries TRBV18 and TRBJ2-7, with 13 bases aligning to TRBD2. The CDR3 sequence is 16 residues long. Germline V gene lookup returns CDR1 KGHSH and CDR2 LQKENI. V lost 6 bases, J lost 4 bases, and 9 bases stayed unmatched. CDR3 protein: CASSYGTSGIGYEQYF. CDR3 coding DNA: TGTGCCAGCTCCTACGGGACTAGCGGGATTGGGTACGAGCAGTACTTC. Filled out from reference TRBV18 and TRBJ2-7, the complete variable domain reads NAGVMQNPRHLVRRRGQEARLRCSPMKGHSHVYWYRQLPEEGLKFMVYLQKENIIDESGMPKERFSAEFPKEGPSILRIQQVVRGDSAAYFCASSYGTSGIGYEQYFGPGTRLTVT.

This chain uses TRBV7-3 with TRBJ2-1, with a possible D match to TRBD1 (6 bases). Germline CDR1 and CDR2: SGHTA and FQGTGA. Trimming took off 5 bases at V and 5 bases at J, with 22 bases between the two ends. The length of the CDR3 is 17 residues. The CDR3 nucleotides are TGTGCCAGCAGCCCTCCTCTAATCCGCGCAGGGGACAATGAGCAGTTCTTC. Protein product: CASSPPLIRAGDNEQFF.

This clone was detected only once. The chain is built from TRBV30 and TRBJ1-1, with D tentatively TRBD1 (6 bases). Germline CDR1 reads GTSNPN; CDR2 reads SVGIG (reference sequence). The CDR3 loop spans 14 amino acids. The V end was cut by 7 bases, the J end by 4 bases, with 19 bases between. The CDR3 bases are TGTGCCTCCCGTAGGGACACCCACGCCACTGAAGCTTTCTTT. Amino acid sequence: CASRRDTHATEAFF. Full variable domain (remainder filled in from reference TRBV30 and TRBJ1-1): SQTIHQWPATLVQPVGSPLSLECTVEGTSNPNLYWYRQAAGRGLQLLFYSVGIGQISSEVPQNLSASRPQDRQFILSSKKLLLSDSGFYLCASRRDTHATEAFFGQGTRLTVV.

The CDR3 DNA is TGTGCCAGCAGCACCAGGTCTAGCGGGGGGACCGGGGAGCTGTTTTTT. As protein: CASSTRSSGGTGELFF. The chain carries TRBV5-8 and TRBJ2-2; TRBD2 matches at 11 bases. The germline V gene has CDR1 SGHTS and CDR2 YDEGEE. Losses at the gene ends were 4 bases for V and 5 bases for J; bases not matched to a gene: 7. This CDR3 spans 16 amino acids.

This clone was seen a few times. V and J are TRBV18 and TRBJ1-2; the match to TRBD1 covers 7 bases. CDR3 length equals 13 residues. Trimming cost V 4 bases and J 6 bases; bases outside gene matches: 5. The V gene's germline CDR1 is KGHSH and CDR2 LQKENI. For the CDR3, the DNA is TGTGCCAGCTCACGCGGGGACAGAGATGGCTACACCTTC. It yields the protein CASSRGDRDGYTF.

The chain is built from TRBV6-5 and TRBJ2-1, with a weak D call TRBD2 (5 bases). Germline V gene sequence: CDR1 MNHEY, CDR2 SVGAGI. V lost 5 bases, J lost 6 bases, and 14 bases lay in between. This CDR3 region has 14 residues. The CDR3 coding sequence is TGTGCCAGCAGTGGAACGGAGGCTTCCAATGAGCAGTTCTTC. Encoded protein: CASSGTEASNEQFF.

This chain connects TRBV4-1 to TRBJ1-5, with D perhaps matching TRBD1 (6 bases). CDR3 length: 15 amino acids. V gave up 1 base and J gave up 4 bases, with 11 bases separating them. Germline V gene lookup returns CDR1 MGHRA and CDR2 YSYEKL. The CDR3 sequence is CASSQARQGNQPQHF. In DNA form, the CDR3 reads TGCGCCAGCAGCCAAGCGAGGCAGGGGAATCAGCCCCAGCATTTT.

This clone occurred once. This chain links TRBV5-1 with TRBJ1-3; D is perhaps TRBD1 (6 bases). Germline V gene lookup returns CDR1 SGHRS and CDR2 YFSETQ. The length of the CDR3 is 14 residues. Trimming took 4 bases from V and 2 from J, leaving 10 bases between them. CDR3 sequence: CASSRDTTGNTIYF. DNA of the CDR3: TGCGCCAGCAGCAGGGACACTACTGGAAACACCATATATTTT.

This chain connects TRBV7-2 to TRBJ2-5; D gene unclear. The V end lost 1 base, the J end lost 1 base, and 7 bases lay between the germline ends. The length of the CDR3 is 14 residues. Germline values: CDR1 SGHTA, CDR2 FQGNSA. The CDR3 region is CASSLGSVQETQYF. The CDR3 DNA reads as TGTGCCAGCAGCTTAGGATCGGTCCAAGAGACCCAGTACTTC.